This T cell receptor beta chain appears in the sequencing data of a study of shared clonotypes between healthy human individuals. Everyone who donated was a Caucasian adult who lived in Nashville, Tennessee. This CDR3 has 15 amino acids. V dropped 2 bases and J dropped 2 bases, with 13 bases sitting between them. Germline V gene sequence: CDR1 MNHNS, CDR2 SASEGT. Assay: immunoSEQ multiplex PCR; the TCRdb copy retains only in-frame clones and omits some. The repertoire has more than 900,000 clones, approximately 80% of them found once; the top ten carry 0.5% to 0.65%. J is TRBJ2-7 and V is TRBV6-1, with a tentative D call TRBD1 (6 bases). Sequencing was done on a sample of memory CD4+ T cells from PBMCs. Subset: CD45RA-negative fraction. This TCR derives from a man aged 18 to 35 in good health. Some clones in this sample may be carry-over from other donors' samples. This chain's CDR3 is CASSERYRVPYEQYF. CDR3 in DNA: TGTGCCAGCAGTGAAAGGTACAGGGTCCCCTACGAGCAGTACTTC.